Detailed here is one T cell receptor beta chain. CDR3 length: 15 residues. The ends lost 0 bases at V and 4 bases at J; junction bases unmatched: 4. From germline, CDR1 is SGHNT and CDR2 YYREEE (reference sequence). This specimen belongs to a study of T cell changes during pregnancy in multiple sclerosis. The repertoire was sequenced with immunoSEQ multiplex PCR; TCRdb's copy has only in-frame clones and lacks some. The repertoire holds around 65,000 clones, with around 90% as singletons. This clonotype was sampled from a female donor with multiple sclerosis, enrolled in a pregnancy study. The input for sequencing was peripheral blood, taken in the first trimester of pregnancy. J is TRBJ1-1 and V is TRBV5-4; 9 nucleotides agree with TRBD1. For the CDR3, the DNA is TGTGCCAGCAGCTTGGACAGGGGGCGCCCCACTGAAGCTTTCTTT. Its protein is CASSLDRGRPTEAFF.